These T cell receptor beta chains were read from a single sample in a study of CD8 T cells in Susac syndrome. One entry per CDR3 protein, called by TCRdb with MiXCR from the immunoSEQ multiplex PCR reads. Of about 120,000 distinct CDR3 sequences in the sample, around 96% were seen once. Sequencing used CD8+ T cells from PBMCs. All receptors come from a human donor with Susac syndrome. The CDR3 runs from the conserved cysteine through the conserved F or W. The D gene is left open where the match is weak. Clone size appears in some rows only: once, few, many, or a class for an expanded clone.

TRBV5-1,TRBD1,TRBJ1-1,-,TGCGCCAGCAGCGGGACAGGGGTAAGGACTGAAGCTTTCTTT,CASSGTGVRTEAFF
TRBV15,-,TRBJ1-5,-,TGTGCCACCAGCAGATCCACGGGAAGGTGGCTTCAGCCCCAGCATTTT,CATSRSTGRWLQPQHF
TRBV9,TRBD2,TRBJ2-1,-,TGTGCCAGCAGCGAATTGGGGACTAGCTTCCACAATGAGCAGTTCTTC,CASSELGTSFHNEQFF
TRBV27,TRBD2,TRBJ2-7,-,TGTGCCAGCAGTTTATGGCGGGAGAGAGGGTACGAGCAGTACTTC,CASSLWRERGYEQYF
TRBV6-1,-,TRBJ2-7,-,TGTGCCACCTCGCCGGGGTTCTCCTACGAGCAGTACTTC,CATSPGFSYEQYF
TRBV10-2,TRBD2,TRBJ2-7,-,TGCGCCAGCAGTGTAGGGAGGGCGGGCGAGCAGTACTTC,CASSVGRAGEQYF
TRBV5-6,-,TRBJ1-2,-,TGTGCCAGCAGCGCAGCGGCCTGGTCTATCGATGGCTACACCTTC,CASSAAAWSIDGYTF
TRBV28,-,TRBJ2-7,once,TGTGCCAGCAGTTTAGGCAGGGGCCACCACGAGCAGTACTTC,CASSLGRGHHEQYF
TRBV9,TRBD2,TRBJ2-2,once,TGTGCCAGCAGCGGACTAGCTGCCGGGGAGCTGTTTTTT,CASSGLAAGELFF
TRBV28,-,TRBJ1-1,-,TGTGCCAGCAGTTTAAGACAGGTGAACACTGAAGCTTTCTTT,CASSLRQVNTEAFF
TRBV4-1,TRBD2,TRBJ2-7,once,TGCGCCAGCAGCCCTTGGACTAGCGGGGACGAGCAGTACTTC,CASSPWTSGDEQYF
TRBV15,TRBD2,TRBJ2-1,once,TGTGCCACCAGCAGAGATTTTTGGCTAGCGGGCTACAATGAGCAGTTCTTC,CATSRDFWLAGYNEQFF
TRBV3-1,-,TRBJ2-1,-,TGTGCAGCAGCTAGTTCCTACAATGAGCAGTTCTTC,CAAASSYNEQFF
TRBV14,-,TRBJ2-2,-,TGTGCCAGCAGCCATCGGAACACCGGGGAGCTGTTTTTT,CASSHRNTGELFF
TRBV4-3,-,TRBJ2-5,-,TGCGCCAGCAGCCAAGGGCAGGGGGAGGGTGAGACCCAGTACTTC,CASSQGQGEGETQYF
TRBV7-9,TRBD1,TRBJ1-2,-,TGTGCCAGCAGCTTAGCCCGATCGGACAGGTCGCATGGCTACACCTTC,CASSLARSDRSHGYTF
TRBV29-1,-,TRBJ1-1,once,TGCAGCGTTGTAGGCTCTTTGGACAGCGGCTCCGAAGCTTTCTTT,CSVVGSLDSGSEAFF
TRBV20-1,TRBD1,TRBJ2-7,-,TGCAGTGCTCGCCAGGGGGTCAGGTACGAGCAGTACTTC,CSARQGVRYEQYF
TRBV5-6,TRBD1,TRBJ1-5,-,TGTGCCAGCAGCTTCGGACAGGGGATTATTGGCAATCAGCCCCAGCATTTT,CASSFGQGIIGNQPQHF
TRBV4-2,TRBD1,TRBJ2-3,-,TGTGCCAGCAGCCGACCCCTGGACAGGGGCTCCACAGATACGCAGTATTTT,CASSRPLDRGSTDTQYF
TRBV12-3/TRBV12-4,-,TRBJ2-5,once,TGTGCCAGCAGTTTAAAGGTACTACAAGAGACCCAGTACTTC,CASSLKVLQETQYF
TRBV12-3/TRBV12-4,TRBD1,TRBJ1-5,-,TGTGCCAGCATGGGACAGGTCAATCAGCCCCAGCATTTT,CASMGQVNQPQHF
TRBV4-1,TRBD1,TRBJ1-2,once,TGCGCCAGCAGCCAAATAGGACAGGGCCCCAATGGCTACACCTTC,CASSQIGQGPNGYTF
TRBV27,TRBD1,TRBJ1-5,-,TGTGCCAGCAGTCCTGGGACAGGCGGACGTCAGCCCCAGCATTTT,CASSPGTGGRQPQHF